This TCR beta chain appears in the sequencing data of a study of T-cell reconstitution after alpha-beta-depleted transplantation in children. General study points: Most T-cell counts and diversity one year after the transplant came from T cells that were newly produced. Roughly two months post-transplant, alpha-beta T cells reportedly originated from several hundred graft clones that had expanded.

The CDR3 runs 17 residues. Germline V CDR1 and CDR2: LGHNA, YNFKEQ. Losses at the gene ends were 0 bases for V and 7 bases for J; bases not matched to a gene: 8. Unique molecular identifiers featured in how the TCRbeta library was prepared. TCRdb re-analysed the PCR reads in MiXCR, keeping a single row per CDR3 protein. The repertoire holds 200,000 to 250,000 distinct CDR3 sequences, with 7% to 9% as singletons. On this clonotype itself: Its matching antigen is unknown.

V and J are TRBV4-2 and TRBJ2-1, with 11 bases lining up with TRBD2. This TCR derives from a male patient aged 2-15 years who had a stem cell transplant for acute myeloid leukemia, so the T cells may come from the graft donor. The material sequenced was PBMCs, mostly from graft donor cells, taken 360 days after TCRalphabeta/CD19-depleted stem cell transplant. CDR3 loop: CASSQDWRTSGGNEQFF. CDR3 coding DNA: TGTGCCAGCAGCCAAGATTGGCGAACTAGCGGGGGAAATGAGCAGTTCTTC.